The next 19 T cell receptor beta chains were all read from a single sample in a study of response to subunit inactivated influenza vaccine (dated by TCRdb to 2016 to 2019). Library construction relied on RT-PCR. Sequenced using an Illumina HiSeq 2500. TCRdb trimmed public reads at Q25 via fastp, called clones via MiXCR and kept in-frame beta chains. A single entry per CDR3 protein holds the most common genes and DNA from its merged rows. The sample has about 780,000 distinct CDR3 sequences on record, around 18% of them singletons. About 11% of the sample rests with the top ten. Sequences were derived from PBMCs from blood, sampled around 5 days after vaccination. These receptors were obtained from a man in his forties or fifties who received an inactivated influenza vaccine. Donor details come from another sample of the same person, matched by shared clones.

V usage is TRBV6-5 and J usage is TRBJ2-2, with unresolved D. Germline V lookup: CDR1 MNHEY, CDR2 SVGAGI. The CDR3 is 12 residues long. Trimming removed 2 bases from V and 6 bases from J, with 4 bases in between. In DNA form, the CDR3 reads TGTGCCAGCAGTTACCTGGCCGGGGAGCTGTTTTTT. This sequence encodes CASSYLAGELFF.

This clonotype was seen at least ten times. The V call is TRBV12-3 or TRBV12-4, the J call TRBJ2-3; 7 bases line up with TRBD2. Germline trimming cut 6 bases from V and 1 base from J; bases unmatched to any gene: 7. The CDR3 covers 15 residues. The CDR3: CASSPWAGGTDTQYF. The CDR3 DNA reads as TGTGCCAGCAGCCCATGGGCGGGGGGCACAGATACGCAGTATTTT.

This clonotype showed up just a few times. The genes are TRBV5-6 and TRBJ2-7; 10 bases align to TRBD1. The J segment lost 2 bases and the V segment lost 4 bases, leaving 6 bases of the junction unmatched. Germline V gene data show CDR1 as SGHDT and CDR2 as YYEEEE. This CDR3 contains 15 residues. This chain's CDR3 is CASSADRGRPYEQYF. In DNA, the CDR3 is TGTGCCAGCAGCGCCGACAGGGGGCGTCCCTACGAGCAGTACTTC.

The V gene is TRBV18, the J gene TRBJ1-2; 8 bases are shared with TRBD1. Trimming removed 5 bases from V and 3 bases from J; junction bases left unmatched: 2. Germline V gives CDR1 KGHSH, CDR2 LQKENI. The CDR3 sequence is 13 residues long. The CDR3 DNA follows: TGTGCCAGCTCAGTGGACAGGGACTATGGCTACACCTTC. Translated: CASSVDRDYGYTF.

This clonotype has only a few counts. The V gene is TRBV5-1, the J gene TRBJ2-5; the D call may be TRBD1 or TRBD2 (6 bases each). This CDR3 has 15 amino acids. CDR1 is SGHRS, CDR2 YFSETQ, per germline. Trimming pared 3 bases from V and 1 base from J, leaving 13 bases between. In DNA, the CDR3 is TGCGCCAGCAGCTCGTGGAGGGGGGTCCAAGAGACCCAGTACTTC. Translation gives CASSSWRGVQETQYF.

The gene calls are TRBV4-3 and TRBJ1-3; D is undetermined. Per germline, CDR1 LGHNA and CDR2 YSLEER. CDR3 length: 15 residues. Trimming removed 2 bases at V and 4 bases at J, with 12 bases between. The CDR3 nucleotides are TGCGCCAGCAGCCAATCGCGCAGTCCAGGAAACACCATATATTTT. Its protein product is CASSQSRSPGNTIYF.

This clonotype was seen a single time. The genes are TRBV7-8 and TRBJ1-5, with 7 bases that match TRBD1. The CDR3 consists of 16 residues. J gave up 1 base and V 0 bases, and 3 bases lay outside the gene matches. In germline, CDR1 is SGHVS, CDR2 FQNEAQ. CDR3 loop: CASSLAGQSSNQPQHF. The CDR3 DNA is TGTGCCAGCAGCTTAGCGGGACAGTCGAGCAATCAGCCCCAGCATTTT.

This clonotype was seen ten or more times. The rearrangement joins TRBV5-1 to TRBJ2-3; tentatively, D is TRBD2 (5 bases). Deletions cut 5 bases from V and 0 bases from J, with 10 bases between. This CDR3 has 14 amino acids. Germline V gene lookup returns CDR1 SGHRS and CDR2 YFSETQ. The CDR3 nucleotides are TGCGCCAGCAGGCCACGGGGAAGCACAGATACGCAGTATTTT. This encodes CASRPRGSTDTQYF.

This clonotype was observed a few times. The chain employs TRBV9 and TRBJ1-1; D is undetermined. The V end lost 0 bases, the J end lost 3 bases, and 15 bases lay between the germline ends. The CDR3 has 16 residues. CDR1 and CDR2 from the germline V gene are SGDLS and YYNGEE. The CDR3 DNA reads TGTGCCAGCAGCGTAGAGCCAGGAATCGGACACACTGAAGCTTTCTTT. As protein: CASSVEPGIGHTEAFF.

This clonotype came up many times. V is TRBV29-1 and J is TRBJ1-1; D gene unclear. This CDR3 comprises 11 residues. Germline values: CDR1 SQVTM, CDR2 ANQGSEA. V lost 7 bases and J lost 7, with 13 bases in between. The CDR3 nucleotides read TGCAGCGCCGGGCGCGCCTTTGAAGCTTTCTTT. Its translation is CSAGRAFEAFF.

This clonotype was recorded many times. This chain connects TRBV20-1 to TRBJ2-1, with 13 nucleotides matching TRBD2. In germline, CDR1 is DFQATT, CDR2 SNEGSKA (reference sequence). The CDR3 covers 15 residues. Trimming took 4 bases from V and 4 from J; bases not matched to a gene: 4. The CDR3 DNA follows: TGCAGTGCTACAACTAGCGGGGGGGTATACAATGAGCAGTTCTTC. It specifies CSATTSGGVYNEQFF.

This clonotype was recorded at least ten times. CDR3 coding DNA: TGCGCCAGCAGCGCCGGGACTGGGGCCTACGAGCAGTACTTC. Amino acid sequence: CASSAGTGAYEQYF. This chain links TRBV5-1 with TRBJ2-7; D possibly corresponds to TRBD2 (6 bases). Germline assignment: CDR1 SGHRS and CDR2 YFSETQ. V was cut by 4 bases and J by 2 bases, with 13 bases left in between. The CDR3 has 14 residues.

The rearrangement uses TRBV20-1 and TRBJ2-1, with unresolved D. Germline loops: CDR1 DFQATT, CDR2 SNEGSKA (reference sequence). This CDR3 region has 16 residues. Trimming removed 0 bases at V and 8 bases at J, with 20 bases between. The CDR3 nucleotides read TGCAGTGCTAGAGATACCCTTTCGCGGTTTACGGATGAGCAGTTCTTC. Translation gives CSARDTLSRFTDEQFF.

The chain employs TRBV7-3 and TRBJ2-3; 7 bases match TRBD2. The junction had 6 bases not matched to a gene; V was cut back by 0 bases and J by 6 bases. Germline V lookup: CDR1 SGHTA, CDR2 FQGTGA. This CDR3 spans 15 amino acids. The chain's CDR3 is CASSLTRTSLDTQYF. DNA of the CDR3: TGTGCCAGCAGCTTAACCCGGACTAGTTTGGATACGCAGTATTTT.

This chain connects TRBV3-1 to TRBJ2-7, with 8 bases matching TRBD1. This CDR3 is built from 16 residues. The junction had 9 bases not matched to a gene; V was cut back by 0 bases and J by 5 bases. Germline CDR1 reads LGHDT; CDR2 reads YNNKEL (reference sequence). The DNA of the CDR3 is TGTGCCAGCAGCCAAGAGTGGACAGGGTATTTGAACGAGCAGTACTTC. Its protein is CASSQEWTGYLNEQYF.

The chain couples TRBV4-3 to TRBJ2-4; D gene ambiguous. Germline loops: CDR1 LGHNA, CDR2 YSLEER. The CDR3 length is 15 residues. Trimming took 0 bases from V and 4 from J, leaving 10 bases between them. CDR3 region: CASSQDLGVKNIQYF. CDR3 DNA: TGCGCCAGCAGCCAAGATCTTGGAGTTAAAAACATTCAGTACTTC.

V is TRBV30 and J is TRBJ2-2; D may match TRBD1 or TRBD2 (6 bases each). CDR3 length: 14 residues. Between the trimmed V and J ends, which lost 5 bases and 2 bases, there was a span of 12 bases. In germline, CDR1 is GTSNPN, CDR2 SVGIG (reference sequence). The DNA of the CDR3 is TGTGCCTGGGGGGGGCTACTTAACACCGGGGAGCTGTTTTTT. It is translated as CAWGGLLNTGELFF.

This clonotype was observed a few times. The J gene is TRBJ2-7, the V gene TRBV14, with D hard to call. Per germline, CDR1 SGHDN and CDR2 FVKESK. The CDR3 is made up of 15 amino acids. Trimming pared 4 bases from V and 3 bases from J, leaving 16 bases between. CDR3 nucleotides: TGTGCCAGCAGCCCCGATATAGTGGGGAACTACGAGCAGTACTTC. Encoded protein: CASSPDIVGNYEQYF.

This clonotype appeared a few times. The J gene is TRBJ1-5, the V gene TRBV20-1, with D perhaps matching TRBD1 (5 bases). V was cut by 3 bases and J by 4 bases, with 10 bases left in between. The CDR3 covers 13 residues. CDR1 DFQATT and CDR2 SNEGSKA come from the germline V gene (reference sequence). The chain's CDR3 is CSASGAVNQPQHF. The CDR3 region has the DNA TGCAGTGCTAGCGGGGCAGTGAATCAGCCCCAGCATTTT.